These 32 T cell receptor beta chains were sequenced from one sample in a study of regulatory T cells in long-lasting Graves disease. The time point denotes: newly diagnosed GD, antithyroid drugs for less than 3 months. PBMC-derived RNA was used for the TCR library. Arm-PCR of CDR3 regions and iRepertoire HTBI primers were the basis on which TCR beta libraries were built. TCRdb re-analysed the multiplex PCR reads in MiXCR, keeping a single row per CDR3 protein. The repertoire consists of 400,000 to 500,000 distinct CDR3 sequences, with about 16% occurring once and the leading ten covering around a quarter. These records were also assigned to another study, of T cells in Graves' hyperthyroidism and ophthalmopathy.

Sample: peripheral blood mononuclear cells (PBMCs), taken at new diagnosis, from a patient treated with antithyroid drugs. The receptors come from a young woman with Graves disease.

This clonotype was found a few times. This rearrangement joins TRBV28 to TRBJ2-3; D possibly corresponds to TRBD2 (5 bases). V shed 4 bases and J shed 3 bases, with 8 bases lying between them. CDR1 and CDR2 (germline): MDHEN, SYDVKM. CDR3 length: 13 amino acids. CDR3 in amino acids: CASSSAGTDTQYF. CDR3 in DNA: TGTGCCAGCAGTTCGGCGGGTACAGATACGCAGTATTTT.

This clonotype was counted ten times or more. The chain joins TRBV5-1 to TRBJ2-1, with TRBD2 matching 13 bases. Germline loops: CDR1 SGHRS, CDR2 YFSETQ. Losses at the gene ends were 3 bases for V and 9 bases for J; bases not matched to a gene: 9. The CDR3 spans 16 residues. CDR3 DNA sequence: TGCGCCAGCAGCTCAGGACTAGCGGGAGAGCACCGTGAGCAGTTCTTC. This translates into CASSSGLAGEHREQFF.

In DNA form, the CDR3 reads TGCGCCAGCAGCCAAGAATCAGGGTCTGGCCCCCAGTACTTC. Translated: CASSQESGSGPQYF. V usage is TRBV4-1 and J usage is TRBJ2-5, with D possibly being TRBD1 (5 bases). Trimming took off 0 bases at V and 9 bases at J, with 14 bases between the two ends. CDR1 and CDR2 from the germline V gene are MGHRA and YSYEKL. This CDR3 has 14 amino acids.

In this sample, this clonotype turned up many times. The V and J genes are TRBV7-2 and TRBJ2-4; TRBD2 matches at 12 bases. The CDR3 is 18 residues long. Germline CDR1 is SGHTA and CDR2 is FQGNSA. Trimming removed 3 bases from V and 1 base from J; junction bases left unmatched: 7. The CDR3 region is CASSLGTSGPGAKNIQYF. DNA for the CDR3: TGTGCCAGCAGCTTGGGGACTAGCGGGCCGGGGGCCAAAAACATTCAGTACTTC.

This clonotype was seen many times. This chain joins TRBV5-5 and TRBJ2-7; 7 bases map to TRBD1. Trimming took 3 bases from V and 2 from J; bases not matched to a gene: 5. The CDR3 has 14 residues. Germline CDR1 and CDR2: SGHKS and YYEKEE (reference sequence). The CDR3 DNA follows: TGTGCCAGCAGCTCCCCGGGACAGACCTACGAGCAGTACTTC. Encoded protein: CASSSPGQTYEQYF.

This chain links TRBV29-1 with TRBJ2-2, with D perhaps TRBD1 or TRBD2 (5 bases each). Trimming took off 5 bases at V and 6 bases at J, with 22 bases between the two ends. Germline assignment: CDR1 SQVTM and CDR2 ANQGSEA. The CDR3 spans 16 residues. The CDR3 sequence is CSVFGSTGRSSGELFF. For the CDR3, the DNA is TGCAGCGTTTTTGGTTCGACGGGACGGTCGTCCGGGGAGCTGTTTTTT.

This clonotype was recorded at least ten times. V usage is TRBV7-2 and J usage is TRBJ1-2, with unresolved D. Germline CDR1 reads SGHTA; CDR2 reads FQGNSA. This CDR3 comprises 15 residues. Between the trimmed V and J ends, which lost 2 bases and 6 bases, there was a span of 16 bases. For the CDR3, the DNA is TGTGCCAGCAGCTTAATCTTTCCCCCCTATGATGGCTACACCTTC. It translates to CASSLIFPPYDGYTF.

This clonotype appeared many times. V is TRBV20-1 and J is TRBJ2-7, with 7 bases aligning to TRBD1. CDR3 length: 16 residues. The J segment lost 0 bases and the V segment lost 0 bases, leaving 8 bases of the junction unmatched. CDR1 is DFQATT and CDR2 is SNEGSKA in the germline V gene (reference sequence). CDR3 region: CSARENHRGSSYEQYF. Here the CDR3 DNA reads TGCAGTGCTAGAGAAAATCACAGGGGCAGCTCCTACGAGCAGTACTTC.

This clonotype has at least ten counts. The chain employs TRBV6-2 or TRBV6-3 and TRBJ2-7; 13 nucleotides match TRBD2. The CDR3 runs to 17 residues. CDR1 MNHEY and CDR2 SVGEGT come from the germline V gene. The ends lost 4 bases at V and 1 base at J; junction bases unmatched: 7. The chain's CDR3 is CASSSFPGLAGSYEQYF. The CDR3 bases are TGTGCCAGCAGTTCTTTCCCGGGACTAGCGGGGTCCTACGAGCAGTACTTC.

On this clonotype: One end of the junction varies from germline; a read error may be responsible. The chain carries TRBV7-2 and TRBJ2-2; perhaps TRBD2 as D (6 bases). Germline CDR1 reads SGHTA; CDR2 reads FQGNSA. CDR3 length: 16 residues. The DNA of the CDR3 is TGTGCCTGGAGTGTACGGAGGGTCTTATGGACCGGGGAGCCGTTTTTT. It codes for CAWSVRRVLWTGEPFF.

This clonotype was found many times. This rearrangement joins TRBV28 to TRBJ2-7; a possible D gene is TRBD1 (7 bases). This CDR3 is 14 amino acids long. Germline values: CDR1 MDHEN, CDR2 SYDVKM. V was shortened by 6 bases and J by 7 bases, with 19 bases between the two germline ends. The CDR3 sequence is CASRRGGGAWEQYF. The CDR3 DNA reads TGTGCCAGCAGAAGAGGAGGGGGCGCGTGGGAGCAGTACTTC. The full variable domain, its missing parts supplied by reference TRBV28 and TRBJ2-7, is DVKVTQSSRYLVKRTGEKVFLECVQDMDHENMFWYRQDPGLGLRLIYFSYDVKMKEKGDIPEGYSVSREKKERFSLILESASTNQTSMYLCASRRGGGAWEQYFGPGTRLTVT.

This clonotype was recorded once. The V call is TRBV19, the J call TRBJ1-2; D is undetermined. Germline V gene data show CDR1 as LNHDA and CDR2 as SQIVND (reference sequence). There are 12 residues in the CDR3. The ends were cut back, 1 base at V and 7 bases at J, with 7 bases in the middle. The CDR3 coding sequence is TGTGCCAGTAGTATAGTGGATTCTGGCTACACCTTC. Its protein product is CASSIVDSGYTF.

The chain carries TRBV24-1 and TRBJ2-2; TRBD2 matches 11 bases. The V segment lost 3 bases and the J segment 6 bases; nucleotides outside the gene matches: 8. CDR1 and CDR2 (germline): KGHDR, SFDVKD. CDR3 size: 17 residues. The CDR3 spells CATSDPRLAGRPGELFF. DNA of the CDR3: TGTGCCACCAGTGATCCAAGACTAGCGGGAAGACCCGGGGAGCTGTTTTTT.

This clonotype showed up many times. The chain combines TRBV12-3 or TRBV12-4 with TRBJ2-2, with D perhaps assigned TRBD1 or TRBD2 (7 bases each). The V and J ends lost 5 bases and 2 bases respectively, with 18 bases between them. The CDR3 consists of 17 residues. The DNA for the CDR3 is TGTGCCAGCAGTCCCCTCCGGGGAGGGGGCAACACCGGGGAGCTGTTTTTT. As protein: CASSPLRGGGNTGELFF.

This clonotype was seen repeatedly, ten times or more. This chain links TRBV20-1 with TRBJ1-1; D might be TRBD1 (5 bases). The CDR3 is 13 residues long. Germline CDR1 is DFQATT and CDR2 is SNEGSKA (reference sequence). The V and J ends lost 7 bases and 1 base respectively, with 13 bases between them. CDR3 sequence: CSGVWGRNTEAFF. The DNA of the CDR3 is TGCAGTGGGGTTTGGGGCCGGAACACTGAAGCTTTCTTT.

This clonotype was seen a few times. The chain combines TRBV27 with TRBJ2-7; a weak D match, TRBD2 (6 bases). The CDR3 contains 15 residues. Trimming pared 3 bases from V and 0 bases from J, leaving 12 bases between. The germline CDR1 and CDR2 sequences are MNHEY and SMNVEV (reference sequence). CDR3 DNA sequence: TGTGCCAGCAGTTTGCGGCGGGATAGCTCCTACGAGCAGTACTTC. It codes for CASSLRRDSSYEQYF.

For this clonotype: The conserved final phenylalanine or tryptophan is absent from the CDR3, which likely points to a read error. This chain connects TRBV10-2 to TRBJ1-1; 8 bases agree with TRBD1. Germline V gene data show CDR1 as WSHSY and CDR2 as SAAADI. V was clipped by 2 bases and J by 11 bases; unmatched bases: 7. The CDR3 extends over 13 amino acids. CDR3 coding DNA: TGCGCCAGCAGTGAGAGGACAGGGAGCGGCGCTTTCTCT. This encodes CASSERTGSGAFS.

This clonotype was seen repeatedly, ten times or more. Here the CDR3 reads CSARDPGQYEQYF. Here the CDR3 DNA reads TGCAGTGCTAGAGACCCGGGACAGTACGAGCAGTACTTC. The V gene is TRBV20-1, the J gene TRBJ2-7; 7 positions agree with TRBD1. The V segment lost 0 bases and the J segment 4 bases; nucleotides outside the gene matches: 3. Germline-derived CDR1 and CDR2 are DFQATT and SNEGSKA (reference sequence). The CDR3 consists of 13 residues.

The CDR3 region has the DNA TGTGCCAGCAGTTTTTCTAGAGTCTACGAGCAGTACTTC. Residues: CASSFSRVYEQYF. The chain joins TRBV27 to TRBJ2-7; D not certain. Germline V lookup: CDR1 MNHEY, CDR2 SMNVEV (reference sequence). This CDR3 is 13 amino acids long. V lost 3 bases and J 3 bases, leaving 9 bases between the germline ends.

This clonotype was seen at least ten times. The chain is built from TRBV11-2 and TRBJ2-1; 10 bases are shared with TRBD2. Germline V gives CDR1 SGHAT, CDR2 FQNNGV. The CDR3 is made up of 17 amino acids. The ends lost 1 base at V and 4 bases at J; junction bases unmatched: 7. The CDR3 is CASSLGFPSGSYNEQFF. In nucleotides, the CDR3 is TGTGCCAGCAGCTTAGGCTTCCCTAGCGGGAGTTACAATGAGCAGTTCTTC. The full variable domain, its missing parts supplied by reference TRBV11-2 and TRBJ2-1, is EAGVAQSPRYKIIEKRQSVAFWCNPISGHATLYWYQQILGQGPKLLIQFQNNGVVDDSQLPKDRFSAERLKGVDSTLKIQPAKLEDSAVYLCASSLGFPSGSYNEQFFGPGTRLTVL.

On this clonotype: This is likely a read error, given that the CDR3 carries no conserved phenylalanine or tryptophan at its end. This CDR3 reads CASSLESAGGPDTGELFS. In nucleotides, the CDR3 is TGTGCCAGCAGCTTAGAATCGGCGGGAGGGCCGGATACCGGGGAGCTGTTTTCT. The V gene is TRBV7-3, the J gene TRBJ2-2; 9 bases map to TRBD2. The J segment lost 5 bases and the V segment lost 2 bases, leaving 12 bases of the junction unmatched. The CDR3 runs to 18 residues. Germline V gives CDR1 SGHTA, CDR2 FQGTGA.

The sample holds many counts of this clonotype. The chain recombines TRBV18 with TRBJ1-1; possibly TRBD1 for D (5 bases). Germline V CDR1 and CDR2: KGHSH, LQKENI. The V gene lost 5 bases and the J gene lost 6 bases, with 16 bases spanning the gap. The CDR3 is 14 residues long. As DNA, the CDR3 is TGTGCCAGCTCAACAGCTCAGGGACGCGCTGAAGCTTTCTTT. Translation gives CASSTAQGRAEAFF. The complete variable domain, with remaining parts taken from reference TRBV18 and TRBJ1-1, reads NAGVMQNPRHLVRRRGQEARLRCSPMKGHSHVYWYRQLPEEGLKFMVYLQKENIIDESGMPKERFSAEFPKEGPSILRIQQVVRGDSAAYFCASSTAQGRAEAFFGQGTRLTVV.

Concerning this clonotype itself: A read error may produce the germline difference seen at one junction end. The CDR3 loop is CASSLPGNAGERFF. The CDR3 DNA reads as TGCGCCAGCAGCTTGCCCGGGAACGCCGGGGAGCGGTTTTTT. The chain couples TRBV5-1 to TRBJ2-2, with D tentatively TRBD2 (5 bases). CDR3 length equals 14 residues. From germline, CDR1 is SGHRS and CDR2 YFSETQ. The entire variable domain, with the rest obtained from reference TRBV5-1 and TRBJ2-2, is as follows: KAGVTQTPRYLIKTRGQQVTLSCSPISGHRSVSWYQQTPGQGLQFLFEYFSETQRNKGNFPGRFSGRQFSNSRSEMNVSTLELGDSALYLCASSLPGNAGERFFGEGSRLTVL.

This clonotype was seen a few times. This chain uses TRBV28 with TRBJ2-5, with a possible D match to TRBD1 (6 bases). The CDR3 runs to 16 residues. Germline loops: CDR1 MDHEN, CDR2 SYDVKM. Trimming left V 3 bases short and J 4 bases short, with 18 bases between. This chain's CDR3 is CASSFPSSGGGETQYF. In DNA form, the CDR3 reads TGTGCCAGCAGTTTTCCCTCGAGTGGGGGCGGAGAGACCCAGTACTTC.

This clonotype was counted at least ten times. The V and J genes are TRBV12-3 or TRBV12-4 and TRBJ2-1, with 15 bases aligning to TRBD2. V lost 5 bases, J lost 2 bases, and 10 bases stayed unmatched. The CDR3 loop spans 19 amino acids. CDR3 DNA: TGTGCCAGCAGTGGGTACGGGACTAGCGGGAGGACCGCCTACAATGAGCAGTTCTTC. Translating it yields CASSGYGTSGRTAYNEQFF.

The V gene is TRBV20-1, the J gene TRBJ2-1, with 12 bases fitting TRBD2. The CDR3 runs to 17 residues. From germline, CDR1 is DFQATT and CDR2 SNEGSKA (reference sequence). Trimming at V came to 0 bases and at J to 7 bases, leaving 10 bases not matched to a gene. The CDR3, as DNA: TGCAGTGCTAGAGATCCGACTAGCGGGAGAGTCAGGAATGAGCAGTTCTTC. Its protein product is CSARDPTSGRVRNEQFF.

This clonotype has ten or more counts. This rearrangement joins TRBV25-1 to TRBJ2-3, with D uncertain. Germline V gene sequence: CDR1 MGHDK, CDR2 SYGVNS. The CDR3 totals 16 residues. The V end was cut by 2 bases, the J end by 0 bases, with 12 bases between. The CDR3 spells CASSEGWEVSTDTQYF. DNA of the CDR3: TGTGCCAGCAGTGAAGGTTGGGAAGTAAGCACAGATACGCAGTATTTT.

This clonotype was observed many times. The chain is built from TRBV5-5 and TRBJ2-4, with D tentatively TRBD2 (5 bases). Per germline, CDR1 SGHKS and CDR2 YYEKEE (reference sequence). V was shortened by 0 bases and J by 2 bases, with 12 bases between the two germline ends. CDR3 length equals 16 residues. CDR3 in amino acids: CASSLDLATPKNIQYF. CDR3 in DNA: TGTGCCAGCAGCTTGGACCTAGCCACACCCAAAAACATTCAGTACTTC. Full variable domain (missing parts from reference TRBV5-5 and TRBJ2-4): DAGVTQSPTHLIKTRGQQVTLRCSPISGHKSVSWYQQVLGQGPQFIFQYYEKEERGRGNFPDRFSARQFPNYSSELNVNALLLGDSALYLCASSLDLATPKNIQYFGAGTRLSVL.

This clonotype was seen a handful of times. The rearrangement uses TRBV7-2 and TRBJ2-2; possibly TRBD1 for D (6 bases). V was cut by 8 bases and J by 5 bases, with 12 bases left in between. The CDR3 loop spans 13 amino acids. Germline CDR1 SGHTA, CDR2 FQGNSA. CDR3 sequence: CASVGAGTGELFF. The CDR3 nucleotides read TGTGCCAGCGTGGGGGCTGGTACCGGGGAGCTGTTTTTT.

The J gene is TRBJ1-5, the V gene TRBV19; D may be TRBD1 (5 bases). Germline V lookup: CDR1 LNHDA, CDR2 SQIVND (reference sequence). The CDR3 is made up of 15 amino acids. Trimming took 9 bases from V and 4 from J, leaving 19 bases between them. The CDR3 sequence is CASTTGESFNQPQHF. The CDR3 DNA reads as TGTGCCAGCACCACGGGGGAATCCTTTAATCAGCCCCAGCATTTT.

This clonotype has more than one count but fewer than ten. This sequence joins TRBV7-3 and TRBJ2-3, with 7 positions matching TRBD1. The V gene's germline CDR1 is SGHTA and CDR2 FQGTGA. V gave up 5 bases and J gave up 11 bases; unmatched junction bases: 10. The CDR3 loop spans 13 amino acids. CDR3 DNA: TGTGCCAGCAGCCCCCGATGGGACAGTAAGCAGTATTTT. It is translated as CASSPRWDSKQYF.

The chain couples TRBV4-3 to TRBJ1-2; D is possibly TRBD1 (5 bases). CDR1 and CDR2 (germline): LGHNA, YSLEER. There are 14 residues in the CDR3. Trimming pared 1 base from V and 4 bases from J, leaving 10 bases between. The CDR3 nucleotides are TGCGCCAGCAGCCAAGGGTTAGGGGTCTATGGCTACACCTTC. Translating gives CASSQGLGVYGYTF.